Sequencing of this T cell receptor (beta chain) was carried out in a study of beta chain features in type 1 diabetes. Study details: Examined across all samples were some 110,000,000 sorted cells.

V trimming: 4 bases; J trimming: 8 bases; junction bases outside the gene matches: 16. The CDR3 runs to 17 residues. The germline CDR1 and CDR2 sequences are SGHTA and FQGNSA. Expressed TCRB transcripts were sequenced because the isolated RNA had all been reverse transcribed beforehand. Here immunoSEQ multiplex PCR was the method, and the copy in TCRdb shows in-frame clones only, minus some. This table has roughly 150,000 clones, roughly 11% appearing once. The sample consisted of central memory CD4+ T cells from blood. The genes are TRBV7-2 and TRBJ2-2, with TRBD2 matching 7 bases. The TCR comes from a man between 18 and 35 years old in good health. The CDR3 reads CASSSTLADTPQGELFF. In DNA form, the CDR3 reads TGTGCCAGCAGCTCAACCCTAGCGGACACGCCGCAGGGGGAGCTGTTTTTT.